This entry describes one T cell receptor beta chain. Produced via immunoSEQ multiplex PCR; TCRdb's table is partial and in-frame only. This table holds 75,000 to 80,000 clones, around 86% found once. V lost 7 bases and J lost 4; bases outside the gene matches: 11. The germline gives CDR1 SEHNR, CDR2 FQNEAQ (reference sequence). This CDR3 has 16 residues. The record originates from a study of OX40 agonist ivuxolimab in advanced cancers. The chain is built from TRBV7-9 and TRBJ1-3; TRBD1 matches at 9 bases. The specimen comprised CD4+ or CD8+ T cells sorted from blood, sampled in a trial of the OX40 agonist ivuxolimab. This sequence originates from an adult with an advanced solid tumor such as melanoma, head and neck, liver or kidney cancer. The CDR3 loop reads CASTHSGTGKGNTIYF. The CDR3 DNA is TGTGCCAGCACCCATTCAGGGACAGGGAAGGGAAACACCATATATTTT.